The subject of this entry is one T cell receptor beta chain. At one end, the junction sequence differs from germline, possibly due to a read error. Germline CDR1 is SEHNR and CDR2 is FQNEAQ (reference sequence). CDR3 size: 16 residues. This sample is part of a study of human T cells and chemical hapten exposure. Time point reported: patch test 1, 2 weeks after DPC sensitization. Treatment in this sample: therapeutic diphenylcyclopropenone sensitization with weekly scalp DPC. TCRdb reprocessed the RACE reads with MiXCR, giving one entry per CDR3 protein. The table shows tens of thousands of distinct CDR3 sequences, with 10% to 15% occurring only once.

Specimen: whole blood, collected in connection with sensitization to the hapten diphenylcyclopropenone (DPC). The source is a woman aged 55-70 years with alopecia areata. Some clones in this sample may be carry-over from other donors' samples. The chain combines TRBV7-9 with TRBJ2-6; a weak D match, TRBD1 (6 bases). The CDR3 region is CVSSSRTEGRANVLTF. CDR3 sequence (DNA): TGTGTCAGCAGCTCCAGGACAGAGGGCAGGGCCAACGTCCTGACTTTC. Variable domain in full (rest from reference TRBV7-9 and TRBJ2-6): DTGVSQNPRHKITKRGQNVTFRCDPISEHNRLYWYRQTLGQGPEFLTYFQNEAQLEKSRLLSDRFSAERPKGSFSTLEIQRTEQGDSAMYLCVSSSRTEGRANVLTFGAGSRLTVL.